Shown below are 22 T cell receptor beta chains from a single sample sequenced in a study of identical twins (dated by TCRdb to the mid-2010s). The method behind the library was 5' RACE. Sequencing used an Illumina HiSeq 2000. TCRdb reprocessed the public reads (quality trimming at Q25 with fastp, clone calling with MiXCR) and kept in-frame beta chains. Merged by CDR3 protein, the rows form single entries marked with the most common genes and DNA. Here the sample has about 530,000 distinct CDR3 sequences; 20% to 25% occur a single time. The top ten clonotypes cover approximately 0.5% of the sample. These same records also appear under a second study, on yellow fever vaccine responses in identical twins.

What was sequenced was CD4+ T cells sorted from blood. The receptor set was obtained from a woman aged 18-35 years in good health.

This clonotype was found a few times. The chain carries TRBV10-3 and TRBJ1-5; D possibly corresponds to TRBD1 (5 bases). CDR1 is ENHRY, CDR2 SYGVKD, per germline. Trimming left V 10 bases short and J 4 bases short, with 14 bases between. The CDR3 spans 13 residues. In DNA, the CDR3 is TGTGCCACCACCGGGACCCCTAATCAGCCCCAGCATTTT. Encoded protein: CATTGTPNQPQHF.

This clonotype appeared a few times. CDR3: CASSLAVLAGDNEQFF. The CDR3 nucleotides read TGTGCCAGCAGCTTAGCTGTTCTAGCGGGAGACAATGAGCAGTTCTTC. The V call is TRBV7-9, the J call TRBJ2-1; 10 nucleotides agree with TRBD2. The germline CDR1 and CDR2 sequences are SEHNR and FQNEAQ (reference sequence). V was clipped by 0 bases and J by 5 bases; unmatched bases: 4. The CDR3 covers 16 residues.

J is TRBJ2-3 and V is TRBV12-3 or TRBV12-4; the D gene could be TRBD1 or TRBD2 (6 bases each). Trimming stripped 5 bases from V and 4 bases from J, with 13 bases between. This CDR3 is built from 14 residues. The CDR3 nucleotides read TGTGCCAGCAGTGCCCATCGGGGGCCAGATACGCAGTATTTT. Residues: CASSAHRGPDTQYF.

This clonotype was seen only a few times. This chain links TRBV6-5 with TRBJ2-2, with D possibly being TRBD1 (6 bases). Germline CDR1 reads MNHEY; CDR2 reads SVGAGI. This CDR3 region has 16 residues. With 2 bases removed from V and 1 base from J, the gap between germline ends came to 11 bases. The CDR3, as DNA: TGTGCCAGCAGTTACCGGACAGAGTTGAACACCGGGGAGCTGTTTTTT. Translation gives CASSYRTELNTGELFF.

This chain links TRBV11-2 with TRBJ1-1; D gene uncertain. Germline assignment: CDR1 SGHAT and CDR2 FQNNGV. The CDR3 sequence is 15 residues long. V was pared by 5 bases and J by 0 bases, with 13 bases between. The CDR3 region is CASSRRTVMNTEAFF. For the CDR3, the DNA is TGTGCCAGCAGCCGGCGGACGGTGATGAACACTGAAGCTTTCTTT.

This clonotype was counted a single time. The chain has TRBV11-2 and TRBJ2-3; D remains ambiguous. The ends were cut back, 5 bases at V and 2 bases at J, with 5 bases in the middle. This CDR3 region has 12 residues. Germline lookup yields CDR1 SGHAT and CDR2 FQNNGV. In DNA form, the CDR3 reads TGTGCCAGCAGCGATATCACAGATACGCAGTATTTT. Translated: CASSDITDTQYF. Looking up the rest from reference TRBV11-2 and TRBJ2-3 gives the full variable domain: EAGVAQSPRYKIIEKRQSVAFWCNPISGHATLYWYQQILGQGPKLLIQFQNNGVVDDSQLPKDRFSAERLKGVDSTLKIQPAKLEDSAVYLCASSDITDTQYFGPGTRLTVL.

J is TRBJ2-5 and V is TRBV5-1, with 15 bases matching TRBD2. In germline, CDR1 is SGHRS, CDR2 YFSETQ. This CDR3 region has 19 residues. The V segment lost 0 bases and the J segment 1 base; nucleotides outside the gene matches: 7. CDR3 nucleotides: TGCGCCAGCAGCTTGGTCCGAGGACTAGCGGGAGGGGGCCAAGAGACCCAGTACTTC. Its protein product is CASSLVRGLAGGGQETQYF.

Written as DNA, the CDR3 is TGTGCCAGCAGCCAAGAGGCGGGAGGGCCACTGAAGGATAGAGAGACCCAGTACTTC. Translation: CASSQEAGGPLKDRETQYF. The rearrangement links TRBV3-1 to TRBJ2-5; 9 positions agree with TRBD2. The trim removed 0 bases at V and 4 bases at J, leaving 15 bases unmatched. The CDR3 spans 19 residues. Germline CDR1 LGHDT, CDR2 YNNKEL (reference sequence).

This clonotype was seen a handful of times. This chain joins TRBV5-5 and TRBJ2-7; D is uncertain. The germline gives CDR1 SGHKS, CDR2 YYEKEE (reference sequence). The V end was cut by 2 bases, the J end by 1 base, with 13 bases between. This CDR3 contains 15 residues. CDR3 sequence reads: CASSFLGGPSYEQYF. Here the CDR3 DNA reads TGTGCCAGCAGCTTCCTTGGCGGACCTTCCTACGAGCAGTACTTC.

This clonotype was observed a few times. The V gene is TRBV29-1, the J gene TRBJ2-3; 10 bases are shared with TRBD1. V lost 7 bases to trimming and J lost 3 bases; unmatched junction nucleotides: 7. CDR1 is SQVTM, CDR2 ANQGSEA, per germline. The CDR3 totals 14 residues. The CDR3 sequence is CSAGDRGGTDTQYF. CDR3 in DNA: TGCAGCGCGGGGGACAGGGGTGGGACAGATACGCAGTATTTT.

The chain joins TRBV20-1 to TRBJ1-5; no definite D call. Germline-derived CDR1 and CDR2 are DFQATT and SNEGSKA (reference sequence). V gave up 3 bases and J gave up 3 bases, with 12 bases separating them. The CDR3 length is 14 residues. The CDR3 region is CSASALGVNQPQHF. CDR3 nucleotides: TGCAGTGCTAGTGCACTCGGGGTCAATCAGCCCCAGCATTTT.

This clonotype was counted a few times. J is TRBJ2-3 and V is TRBV7-9; the match to TRBD2 covers 7 bases. CDR3 length: 15 residues. The V gene end was trimmed by 0 bases and the J gene end by 2 bases; junction bases not matched to a gene: 2. Germline CDR1 reads SEHNR; CDR2 reads FQNEAQ (reference sequence). The CDR3 here is CASSLARDYTDTQYF. The CDR3 DNA reads as TGTGCCAGCAGCTTAGCAAGGGACTACACAGATACGCAGTATTTT.

This clonotype appeared a few times. The chain links TRBV7-9 to TRBJ2-3, with 12 bases identical to TRBD2. Germline V lookup: CDR1 SEHNR, CDR2 FQNEAQ (reference sequence). The V segment lost 6 bases and the J segment 2 bases; nucleotides outside the gene matches: 3. There are 15 residues in the CDR3. In DNA form, the CDR3 reads TGTGCCAGCAGACTAGCGGGGGGAATCACAGATACGCAGTATTTT. Protein sequence: CASRLAGGITDTQYF.

The CDR3 DNA is TGTGCCAGCAGCCAAGATCGTGTGAATACGCAGTATTTT. Protein product: CASSQDRVNTQYF. V gene TRBV14 combines with J gene TRBJ2-3; D gene ambiguous. V lost 0 bases and J 7 bases, leaving 8 bases between the germline ends. This CDR3 region has 13 residues. CDR1 is SGHDN and CDR2 is FVKESK in the germline V gene.

Only a few counts were recorded for this clonotype. This chain links TRBV5-1 with TRBJ2-7; 8 bases line up with TRBD2. The V and J ends lost 4 bases and 6 bases, in that order; junction bases with no gene match: 3. CDR3 length: 12 residues. Germline lookup yields CDR1 SGHRS and CDR2 YFSETQ. The CDR3 loop reads CASSPGGSEQYF. CDR3 nucleotides: TGCGCCAGCAGCCCGGGGGGGAGCGAGCAGTACTTC.

This clonotype appeared a few times. The chain carries TRBV12-3 or TRBV12-4 and TRBJ2-3; possibly TRBD2 for D (6 bases). The CDR3 is made up of 14 amino acids. Trimming took off 3 bases at V and 5 bases at J, with 12 bases between the two ends. In DNA form, the CDR3 reads TGTGCCAGCAGTTTGGGGGGAGAGATAGATACGCAGTATTTT. It is translated as CASSLGGEIDTQYF.

In this sample, this clonotype turned up a few times. The chain joins TRBV5-1 to TRBJ2-1; no firm D call. V gave up 0 bases and J gave up 4 bases, with 8 bases separating them. There are 14 residues in the CDR3. Per germline, CDR1 SGHRS and CDR2 YFSETQ. CDR3 DNA: TGCGCCAGCAGCTTGGCCGGGCAATACAATGAGCAGTTCTTC. It codes for CASSLAGQYNEQFF. The full variable domain, its missing parts supplied by reference TRBV5-1 and TRBJ2-1, is KAGVTQTPRYLIKTRGQQVTLSCSPISGHRSVSWYQQTPGQGLQFLFEYFSETQRNKGNFPGRFSGRQFSNSRSEMNVSTLELGDSALYLCASSLAGQYNEQFFGPGTRLTVL.

The chain carries TRBV6-1 and TRBJ2-7; D gene ambiguous. Trimming cost V 2 bases and J 2 bases, with 7 bases left between them. The CDR3 runs to 13 residues. From germline, CDR1 is MNHNS and CDR2 SASEGT. CDR3 sequence reads: CASSENGPYEQYF. The CDR3, as DNA: TGTGCCAGCAGTGAAAACGGACCCTACGAGCAGTACTTC.

The CDR3: CATSRVGRQGGFDTQYF. The CDR3 bases are TGTGCCACCAGCAGAGTGGGCAGGCAGGGCGGTTTTGATACGCAGTATTTT. V gene TRBV15 combines with J gene TRBJ2-3; perhaps TRBD1 as D (5 bases). This CDR3 comprises 17 residues. Germline CDR1 and CDR2: LNHNV and YYDKDF (reference sequence). V lost 1 base, J lost 6 bases, and 20 bases lay in between.

This clonotype was seen more than once but under ten times. The V call is TRBV7-9, the J call TRBJ2-1, with a weak D call TRBD2 (5 bases). Per the germline V gene, CDR1 is SEHNR and CDR2 is FQNEAQ (reference sequence). Trimming cost V 5 bases and J 13 bases, with 12 bases left between them. CDR3 length equals 11 residues. The CDR3: CASSLMREQFF. In DNA, the CDR3 is TGTGCCAGCAGCCTTATGAGGGAACAGTTCTTC.

Only a few counts were recorded for this clonotype. This chain connects TRBV5-6 to TRBJ2-5, with 10 positions matching TRBD1. After removal of 4 bases from V and 5 bases from J, the junction contained 17 bases not matched to a gene. The germline gives CDR1 SGHDT, CDR2 YYEEEE. The CDR3 loop spans 18 amino acids. CDR3: CASSRSPGTGVNRETQYF. As DNA, the CDR3 is TGTGCCAGCAGCAGATCCCCAGGGACAGGGGTGAATCGGGAGACCCAGTACTTC.

This rearrangement joins TRBV14 to TRBJ2-1, with unresolved D. This CDR3 region has 14 residues. V was trimmed by 1 base and J by 8 bases, leaving 12 bases between them. The germline gives CDR1 SGHDN, CDR2 FVKESK. This CDR3 reads CASSQVSGPYEQFF. CDR3 nucleotides: TGTGCCAGCAGCCAAGTGTCAGGTCCCTATGAGCAGTTCTTC.